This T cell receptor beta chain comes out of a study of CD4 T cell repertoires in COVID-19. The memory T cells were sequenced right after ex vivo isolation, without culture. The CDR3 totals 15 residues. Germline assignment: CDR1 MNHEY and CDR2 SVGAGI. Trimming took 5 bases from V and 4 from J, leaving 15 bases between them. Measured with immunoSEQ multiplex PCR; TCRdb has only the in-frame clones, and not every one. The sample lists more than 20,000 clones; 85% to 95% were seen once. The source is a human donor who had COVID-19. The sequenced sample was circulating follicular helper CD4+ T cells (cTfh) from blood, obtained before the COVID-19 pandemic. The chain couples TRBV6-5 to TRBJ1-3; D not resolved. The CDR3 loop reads CASSISSDSGNTIYF. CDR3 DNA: TGTGCCAGCAGTATATCGTCGGACTCGGGAAACACCATATATTTT.